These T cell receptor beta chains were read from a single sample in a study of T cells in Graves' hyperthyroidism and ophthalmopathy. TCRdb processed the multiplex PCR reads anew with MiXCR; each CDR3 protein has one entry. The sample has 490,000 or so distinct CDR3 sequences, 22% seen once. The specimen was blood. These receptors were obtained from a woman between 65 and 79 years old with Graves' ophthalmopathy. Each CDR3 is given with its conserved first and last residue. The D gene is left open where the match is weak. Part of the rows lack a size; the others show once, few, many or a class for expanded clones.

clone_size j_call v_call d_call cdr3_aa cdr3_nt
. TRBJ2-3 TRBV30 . CAWRNADTQYF TGTGCCTGGCGTAACGCAGATACGCAGTATTTT
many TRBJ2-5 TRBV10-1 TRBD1 CASRSGQQETQYF TGCGCCAGCCGCTCGGGACAGCAAGAGACCCAGTACTTC
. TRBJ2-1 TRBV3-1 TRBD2 CASSLLGLAETNEQFF TGTGCCAGCAGCCTATTGGGACTAGCGGAAACCAATGAGCAGTTCTTC
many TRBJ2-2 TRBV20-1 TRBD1 CSARLPRGRGSTGELFF TGCAGTGCTAGACTACCCAGGGGGCGAGGGAGCACCGGGGAGCTGTTTTTT
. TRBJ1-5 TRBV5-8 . CASSPRGGRYQPQHF TGTGCCAGCAGCCCGAGGGGGGGGAGGTACCAGCCCCAGCATTTT
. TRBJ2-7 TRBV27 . CASSLLISSYEQYF TGTGCCAGCAGTTTATTGATCAGCTCCTACGAGCAGTACTTC
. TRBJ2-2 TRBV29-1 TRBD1 CSAGQGINTGELFF TGCAGCGCGGGACAGGGAATAAACACCGGGGAGCTGTTTTTT
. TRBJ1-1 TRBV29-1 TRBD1 CSGNRGVTEAFF TGCAGCGGGAACAGGGGGGTCACTGAAGCTTTCTTT
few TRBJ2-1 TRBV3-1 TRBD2 CASSQDRLAGDEQFF TGTGCCAGCAGCCAAGATAGACTAGCGGGAGATGAGCAGTTCTTC
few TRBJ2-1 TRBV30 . CAWRTPNYYNEQFF TGTGCCTGGAGGACACCCAACTACTACAATGAGCAGTTCTTC
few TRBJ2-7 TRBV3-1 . CASSSIDGTFSYEQYF TGTGCCAGCAGCAGTATCGACGGGACATTCTCCTACGAGCAGTACTTC
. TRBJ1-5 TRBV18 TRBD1 CASSSGTGGVDQPQHF TGTGCCAGCTCGTCCGGGACAGGGGGAGTTGATCAGCCCCAGCATTTT
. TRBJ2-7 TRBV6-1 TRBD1 CASRKGQGLSYEQYF TGTGCCAGCAGAAAGGGACAGGGTCTCTCCTACGAGCAGTACTTC
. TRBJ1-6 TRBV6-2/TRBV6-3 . CASSYRRDSPLHF TGTGCCAGCAGTTACAGGAGGGATTCACCCCTCCACTTT
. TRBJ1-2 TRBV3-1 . CASSQDTRNGYTF TGTGCCAGCAGCCAAGATACAAGGAATGGCTACACCTTC
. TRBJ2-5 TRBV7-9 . CASGVSGKETQYF TGTGCCAGCGGGGTTAGCGGAAAAGAGACCCAGTACTTC
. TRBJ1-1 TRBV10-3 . CAIRHLGGDTEAFF TGTGCCATCAGGCACCTGGGGGGGGACACTGAAGCTTTCTTT
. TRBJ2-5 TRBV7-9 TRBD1 CASSGDRGTQYF TGTGCCAGCAGCGGGGACAGAGGGACCCAGTACTTC
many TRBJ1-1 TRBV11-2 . CASSPRRDTEAFF TGTGCCAGCAGCCCCCGCAGAGACACTGAAGCTTTCTTT
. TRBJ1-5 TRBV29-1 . CSAWDGNSNQPQHF TGCAGCGCCTGGGACGGAAATAGCAATCAGCCCCAGCATTTT
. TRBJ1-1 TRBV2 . CASSYLEAFF TGTGCCAGCAGTTATCTTGAAGCTTTCTTT
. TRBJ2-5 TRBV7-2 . CASSLGRPPETQYF TGTGCCAGCAGCTTAGGGAGGCCACCCGAGACCCAGTACTTC
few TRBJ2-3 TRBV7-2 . CASSSRGSTDTQYF TGTGCCAGCAGCTCCAGGGGTAGCACAGATACGCAGTATTTT
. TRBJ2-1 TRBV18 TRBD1 CASSRDRGHVEQFF TGTGCCAGCTCACGGGACAGGGGACATGTTGAGCAGTTCTTC
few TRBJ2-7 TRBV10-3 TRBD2 CAISASGSSYEQYF TGTGCCATTTCAGCTAGCGGGAGTTCCTACGAGCAGTACTTC
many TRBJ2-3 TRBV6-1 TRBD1 CASSTGVGITDTQYF TGTGCCAGCAGTACAGGGGTCGGGATCACAGATACGCAGTATTTT
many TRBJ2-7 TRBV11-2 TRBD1 CASSHGTGTYEQYF TGTGCCAGCAGCCACGGGACAGGAACATACGAGCAGTACTTC
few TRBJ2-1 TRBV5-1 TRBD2 CASSLTGLAGASYNEQFF TGCGCCAGCAGCTTGACCGGGCTAGCGGGAGCATCCTACAATGAGCAGTTCTTC
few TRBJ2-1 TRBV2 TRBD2 CASSDASGSPSGEQFF TGTGCCAGCAGTGATGCTAGCGGGAGCCCTTCGGGAGAGCAGTTCTTC
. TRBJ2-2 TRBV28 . CASSYDTGELFF TGTGCCAGCAGTTACGACACCGGGGAGCTGTTTTTT
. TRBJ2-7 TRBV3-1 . CASSIRDGYEQYF TGTGCCAGCAGCATCCGGGACGGCTACGAGCAGTACTTC
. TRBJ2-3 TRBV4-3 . CASSQVEGRGPADTQYF TGCGCCAGCAGCCAAGTAGAGGGCAGGGGACCGGCAGATACGCAGTATTTT
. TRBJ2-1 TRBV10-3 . CAITRGENNEQFF TGTGCCATCACCCGCGGGGAAAACAATGAGCAGTTCTTC
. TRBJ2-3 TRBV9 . CASSQQGGADTQYF TGTGCCAGCAGCCAGCAGGGAGGCGCAGATACGCAGTATTTT
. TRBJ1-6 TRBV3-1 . CASSHVPGDNSPLHF TGTGCCAGCAGCCACGTCCCCGGGGACAATTCACCCCTCCACTTT
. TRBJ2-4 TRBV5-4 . CASSQVWSGDRNIQYF TGCGCCAGCAGCCAAGTGTGGTCGGGGGATCGAAACATTCAGTACTTC
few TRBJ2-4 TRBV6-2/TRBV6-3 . CASSYSNTKNIQYF TGTGCCAGCAGTTATAGCAATACCAAAAACATTCAGTACTTC
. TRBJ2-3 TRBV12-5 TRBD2 CASGFPGLAGGTDTQYF TGTGCTAGTGGCTTCCCGGGACTAGCGGGAGGCACAGATACGCAGTATTTT
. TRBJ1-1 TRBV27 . CASSFGASNTEAFF TGTGCCAGCAGTTTTGGAGCTTCGAACACTGAAGCTTTCTTT
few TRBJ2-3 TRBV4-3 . CASSQSYADTQYF TGCGCCAGCAGCCAGTCGTACGCAGATACGCAGTATTTT
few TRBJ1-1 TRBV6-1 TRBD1 CASGTGNTEAFF TGTGCCAGCGGGACAGGCAACACTGAAGCTTTCTTT
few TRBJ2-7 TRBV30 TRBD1 CAWTRDRNYEQYF TGTGCCTGGACACGGGACAGGAACTACGAGCAGTACTTC
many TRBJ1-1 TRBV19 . CASAVRATNTEAFF TGTGCCAGCGCGGTGAGGGCGACTAACACTGAAGCTTTCTTT
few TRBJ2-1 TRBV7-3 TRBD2 CASSASGTSDEQFF TGTGCCAGCAGCGCCTCCGGGACTAGCGACGAGCAGTTCTTC
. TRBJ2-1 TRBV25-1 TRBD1 CASRRGTGTGRSNEQFF TGTGCCAGCAGGAGGGGGACCGGGACAGGGAGGAGCAATGAGCAGTTCTTC
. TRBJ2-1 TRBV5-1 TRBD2 CASSLGTSGHEQFF TGCGCCAGCAGCTTGGGGACTAGCGGGCATGAGCAGTTCTTC
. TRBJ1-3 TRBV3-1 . CASSQDIGASRNTIYF TGTGCCAGCAGCCAAGATATCGGCGCCAGTCGAAACACCATATATTTT
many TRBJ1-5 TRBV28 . CASSLGGFQLSNQPQHF TGTGCCAGCAGTTTGGGGGGTTTTCAACTTAGCAATCAGCCCCAGCATTTT
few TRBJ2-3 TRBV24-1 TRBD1 CATSATGRISTDTQYF TGTGCCACCAGTGCGACAGGGAGAATCAGCACAGATACGCAGTATTTT
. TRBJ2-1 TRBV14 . CASSQLVGGYNEQFF TGTGCCAGCAGCCAGCTGGTTGGCGGGTACAATGAGCAGTTCTTC
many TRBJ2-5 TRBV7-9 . CASSLDAKETQYF TGTGCCAGCAGCTTAGACGCGAAAGAGACCCAGTACTTC
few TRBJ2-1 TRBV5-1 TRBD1 CASSEGAPNEQFF TGCGCCAGCAGCGAGGGGGCCCCCAATGAGCAGTTCTTC